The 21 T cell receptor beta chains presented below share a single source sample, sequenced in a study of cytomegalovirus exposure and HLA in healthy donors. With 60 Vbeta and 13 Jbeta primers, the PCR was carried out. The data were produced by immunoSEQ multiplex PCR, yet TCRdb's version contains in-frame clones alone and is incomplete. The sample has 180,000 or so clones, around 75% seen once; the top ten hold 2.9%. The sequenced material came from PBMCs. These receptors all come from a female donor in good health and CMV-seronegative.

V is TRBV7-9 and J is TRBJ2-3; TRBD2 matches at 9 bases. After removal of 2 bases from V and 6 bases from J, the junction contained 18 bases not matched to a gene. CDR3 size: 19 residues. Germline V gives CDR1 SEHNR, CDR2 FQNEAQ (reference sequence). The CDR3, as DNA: TGTGCCAGCAGCTTATTGCGGGGGGGCGTTAGGGGTAGTATGGATACGCAGTATTTT. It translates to CASSLLRGGVRGSMDTQYF. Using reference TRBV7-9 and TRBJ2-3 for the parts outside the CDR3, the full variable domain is DTGVSQNPRHKITKRGQNVTFRCDPISEHNRLYWYRQTLGQGPEFLTYFQNEAQLEKSRLLSDRFSAERPKGSFSTLEIQRTEQGDSAMYLCASSLLRGGVRGSMDTQYFGPGTRLTVL.

In DNA, the CDR3 is TGTGCCAGCAGCTTAGTGTCAGGACAGGGAAGCACTGAAGCTTTCTTT. Its protein product is CASSLVSGQGSTEAFF. The chain uses TRBV7-9 and TRBJ1-1; 8 bases fit TRBD1. Trimming at V came to 1 base and at J to 4 bases, leaving 8 bases not matched to a gene. This CDR3 spans 16 amino acids. CDR1 SEHNR and CDR2 FQNEAQ come from the germline V gene (reference sequence).

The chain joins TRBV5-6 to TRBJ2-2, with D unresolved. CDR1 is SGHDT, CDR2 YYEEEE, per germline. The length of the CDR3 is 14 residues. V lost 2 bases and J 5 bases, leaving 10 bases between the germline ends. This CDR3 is CASSLNVLTGELFF. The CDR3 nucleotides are TGTGCCAGCAGCTTAAACGTCCTAACCGGGGAGCTGTTTTTT.

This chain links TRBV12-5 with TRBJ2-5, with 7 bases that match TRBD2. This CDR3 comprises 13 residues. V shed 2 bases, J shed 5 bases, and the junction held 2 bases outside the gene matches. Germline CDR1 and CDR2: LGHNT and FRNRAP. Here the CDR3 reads CASGLSGEETQYF. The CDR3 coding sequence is TGTGCTAGTGGTTTGAGCGGGGAGGAGACCCAGTACTTC.

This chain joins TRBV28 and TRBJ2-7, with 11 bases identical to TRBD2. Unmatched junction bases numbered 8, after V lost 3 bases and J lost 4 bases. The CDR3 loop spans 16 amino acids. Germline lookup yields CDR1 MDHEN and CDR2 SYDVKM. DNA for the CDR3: TGTGCCAGCAGTTTCGAGCTAGCGGGAGGAAGGTACGAGCAGTACTTC. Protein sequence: CASSFELAGGRYEQYF.

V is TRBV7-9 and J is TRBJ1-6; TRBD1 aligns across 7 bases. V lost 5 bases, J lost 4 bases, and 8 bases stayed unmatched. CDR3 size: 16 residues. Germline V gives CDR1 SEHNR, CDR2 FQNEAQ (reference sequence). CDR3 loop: CASSQSPGQYNSPLHF. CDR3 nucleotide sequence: TGTGCCAGCAGCCAATCCCCGGGACAGTATAATTCACCCCTCCACTTT.

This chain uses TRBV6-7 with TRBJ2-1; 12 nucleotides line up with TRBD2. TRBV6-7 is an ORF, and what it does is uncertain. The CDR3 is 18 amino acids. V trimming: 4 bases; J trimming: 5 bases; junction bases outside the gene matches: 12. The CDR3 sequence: CASSFQLRLAGVHNEQFF. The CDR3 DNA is TGTGCCAGCAGTTTCCAACTTCGACTAGCGGGAGTACACAATGAGCAGTTCTTC.

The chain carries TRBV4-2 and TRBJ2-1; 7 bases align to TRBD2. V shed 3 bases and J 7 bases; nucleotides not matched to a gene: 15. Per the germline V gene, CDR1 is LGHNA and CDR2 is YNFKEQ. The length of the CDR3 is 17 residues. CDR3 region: CASSQESGMGRVNEQFF. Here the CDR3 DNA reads TGTGCCAGCAGCCAGGAAAGCGGGATGGGCCGAGTGAATGAGCAGTTCTTC.

The CDR3 sequence: CASSITALAGTYEQYF. The CDR3 DNA sequence: TGTGCCAGCAGTATAACAGCACTAGCGGGGACTTACGAGCAGTACTTC. V is TRBV27 and J is TRBJ2-7, with TRBD2 matching 10 bases. Unmatched junction bases numbered 11, after V lost 5 bases and J lost 4 bases. Germline V gene lookup returns CDR1 MNHEY and CDR2 SMNVEV (reference sequence). The CDR3 loop spans 16 amino acids.

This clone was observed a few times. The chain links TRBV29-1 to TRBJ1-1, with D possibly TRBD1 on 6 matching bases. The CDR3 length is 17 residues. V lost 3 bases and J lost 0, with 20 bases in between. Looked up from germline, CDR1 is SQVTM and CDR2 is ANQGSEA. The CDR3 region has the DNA TGCAGCGTTGATCCCACTGACAGGCTTAAAATGAACACTGAAGCTTTCTTT. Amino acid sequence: CSVDPTDRLKMNTEAFF.

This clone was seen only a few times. The CDR3 nucleotides read TGTGCCTGGACACCCGGACAGGCCTCCTACAATGAGCAGTTCTTC. Encoded protein: CAWTPGQASYNEQFF. The chain is built from TRBV30 and TRBJ2-1; 7 nucleotides agree with TRBD1. The length of the CDR3 is 15 residues. Germline values: CDR1 GTSNPN, CDR2 SVGIG (reference sequence). The V gene end was trimmed by 4 bases and the J gene end by 0 bases; junction bases not matched to a gene: 6. Full variable domain (remainder filled in from reference TRBV30 and TRBJ2-1): SQTIHQWPATLVQPVGSPLSLECTVEGTSNPNLYWYRQAAGRGLQLLFYSVGIGQISSEVPQNLSASRPQDRQFILSSKKLLLSDSGFYLCAWTPGQASYNEQFFGPGTRLTVL.

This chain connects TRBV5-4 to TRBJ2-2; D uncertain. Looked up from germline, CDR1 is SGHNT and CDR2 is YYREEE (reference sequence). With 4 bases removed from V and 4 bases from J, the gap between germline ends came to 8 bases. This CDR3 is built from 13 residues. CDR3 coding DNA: TGTGCCAGCAGCCCCCCTTCCACCGGGGAGCTGTTTTTT. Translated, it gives CASSPPSTGELFF.

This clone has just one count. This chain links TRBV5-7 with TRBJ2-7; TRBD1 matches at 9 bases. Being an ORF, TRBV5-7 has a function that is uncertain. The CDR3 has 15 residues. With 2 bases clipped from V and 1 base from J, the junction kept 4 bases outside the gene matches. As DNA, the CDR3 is TGTGCCAGCAGCTTAGACAGGGGGATTTCCTACGAGCAGTACTTC. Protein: CASSLDRGISYEQYF.

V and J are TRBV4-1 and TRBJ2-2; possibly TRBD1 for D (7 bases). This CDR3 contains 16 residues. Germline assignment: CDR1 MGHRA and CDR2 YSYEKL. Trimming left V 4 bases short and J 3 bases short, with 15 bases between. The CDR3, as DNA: TGCGCCAGCAGCCCGCGGAGGGGGCCTGACACCGGGGAGCTGTTTTTT. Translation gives CASSPRRGPDTGELFF.

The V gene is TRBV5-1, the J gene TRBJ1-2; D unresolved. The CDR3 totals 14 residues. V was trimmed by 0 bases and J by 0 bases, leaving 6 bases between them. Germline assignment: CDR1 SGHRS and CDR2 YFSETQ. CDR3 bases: TGCGCCAGCAGCTTGGACAGTACTAACTATGGCTACACCTTC. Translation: CASSLDSTNYGYTF.

CDR3 residues: CASSIEQGISYNEQFF. The CDR3 DNA is TGTGCCAGTAGTATAGAACAGGGGATATCCTACAATGAGCAGTTCTTC. The chain joins TRBV19 to TRBJ2-1; 7 bases line up with TRBD1. This CDR3 is built from 16 residues. After removal of 0 bases from V and 1 base from J, the junction contained 3 bases not matched to a gene. Germline assignment: CDR1 LNHDA and CDR2 SQIVND (reference sequence).

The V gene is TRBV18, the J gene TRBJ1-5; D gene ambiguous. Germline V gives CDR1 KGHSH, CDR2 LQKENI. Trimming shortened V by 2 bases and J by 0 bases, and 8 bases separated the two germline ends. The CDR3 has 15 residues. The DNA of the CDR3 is TGTGCCAGCTCACCATACCGGGATAGCAATCAGCCCCAGCATTTT. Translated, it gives CASSPYRDSNQPQHF.

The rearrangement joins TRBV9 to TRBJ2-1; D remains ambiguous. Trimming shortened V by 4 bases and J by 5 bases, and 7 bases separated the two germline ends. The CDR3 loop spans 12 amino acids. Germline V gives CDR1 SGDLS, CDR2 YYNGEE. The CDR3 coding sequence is TGTGCCAGCAGCCTAACCGACAATGAGCAGTTCTTC. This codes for CASSLTDNEQFF.

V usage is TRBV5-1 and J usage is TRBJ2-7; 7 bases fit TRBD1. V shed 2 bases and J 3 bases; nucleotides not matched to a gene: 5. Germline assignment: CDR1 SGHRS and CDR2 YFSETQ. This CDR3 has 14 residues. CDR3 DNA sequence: TGCGCCAGCAGCTTTGACAGGGCCAACTACGAGCAGTACTTC. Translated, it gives CASSFDRANYEQYF.

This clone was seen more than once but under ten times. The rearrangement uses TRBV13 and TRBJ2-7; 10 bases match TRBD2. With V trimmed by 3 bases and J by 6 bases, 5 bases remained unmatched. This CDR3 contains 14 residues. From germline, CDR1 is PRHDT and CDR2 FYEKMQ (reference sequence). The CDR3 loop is CASSFLAGGREQYF. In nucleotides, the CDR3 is TGTGCCAGCAGCTTCTTAGCGGGGGGTCGCGAGCAGTACTTC.

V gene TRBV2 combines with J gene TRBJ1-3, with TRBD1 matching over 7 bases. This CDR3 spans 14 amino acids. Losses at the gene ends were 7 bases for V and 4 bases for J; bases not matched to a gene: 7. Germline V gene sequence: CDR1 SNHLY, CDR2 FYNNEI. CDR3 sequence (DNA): TGTGCCAGCATCGATACAGGGGTCGGAAACACCATATATTTT. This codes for CASIDTGVGNTIYF.